The TCR beta chain described here comes from a study of cytomegalovirus exposure and HLA in healthy donors. On the study more broadly: A data release that came early held about 89 million unique TCRs from HLA-typed donors. The study's findings and limits: 87-base-pair reads could not separate some V segments, including TRBV6-2 and TRBV6-3. The investigators catalogued 150 to 200 TCR beta chains as cytomegalovirus-associated. According to a later analysis, most TCR beta chains associated with CMV appeared HLA-restricted.

PCR used 60 Vbeta primers and 13 Jbeta primers. Some clones are missing from TCRdb's copy, which holds only in-frame ones; the method was immunoSEQ multiplex PCR. The sample lists 90,000 to 110,000 clones, 73% occurring once. Germline V gene data show CDR1 as GTSNPN and CDR2 as SVGIG (reference sequence). The CDR3 contains 14 residues. Unmatched junction bases numbered 2, after V lost 2 bases and J lost 2 bases. The sample holds one count of this clone. The antigen is unknown. The sample was PBMCs. The chain recombines TRBV30 with TRBJ1-5, with TRBD1 matching over 8 bases. This receptor was identified in a man aged 35-49 years in good health and CMV-seronegative. In DNA, the CDR3 is TGTGCCTGGAGTCTGACAGGGGGCAATCAGCCCCAGCATTTT. This codes for CAWSLTGGNQPQHF.